Detailed here is one T cell receptor beta chain. Its antigen is still unknown. The sample is drawn from a study of regulatory T cells in long-lasting Graves disease. Study observations and caveats: Patients whose Graves' disease persisted exhibited lower TCR diversity than those newly diagnosed. Relative to new patients (roughly 950), persistent patients exhibited greater sharing of public clonotypes (approximately 2,700). Under persistent disease, TRBV28, TRBJ1-2 and TRBJ2-5 were used preferentially.

The time point was: newly diagnosed GD, antithyroid drugs for less than 3 months. PBMC-derived RNA was used for the TCR library. Combining iRepertoire HTBI primers with Arm-PCR of CDR3 regions, the authors built TCR beta libraries. TCRdb fed the multiplex PCR reads into MiXCR, producing one record per CDR3 protein. The sample records about 440,000 distinct CDR3 sequences, under 15% being singletons. This CDR3 contains 15 residues. Trimming removed 2 bases from V and 7 bases from J; junction bases left unmatched: 6. Germline lookup yields CDR1 SGHAT and CDR2 FQNNGV. The same specimen was also included in a second study, on T cells in Graves' hyperthyroidism and ophthalmopathy.

The material sequenced was peripheral blood mononuclear cells (PBMCs), taken at new diagnosis, from a patient treated with antithyroid drugs. The chain is built from TRBV11-2 and TRBJ2-1, with TRBD2 matching over 9 bases. The receptor was isolated from a woman younger than 45 with Graves disease. CDR3 sequence: CASSLRIAGVNEQFF. As DNA, the CDR3 is TGTGCCAGCAGCTTAAGAATAGCGGGAGTGAATGAGCAGTTCTTC.